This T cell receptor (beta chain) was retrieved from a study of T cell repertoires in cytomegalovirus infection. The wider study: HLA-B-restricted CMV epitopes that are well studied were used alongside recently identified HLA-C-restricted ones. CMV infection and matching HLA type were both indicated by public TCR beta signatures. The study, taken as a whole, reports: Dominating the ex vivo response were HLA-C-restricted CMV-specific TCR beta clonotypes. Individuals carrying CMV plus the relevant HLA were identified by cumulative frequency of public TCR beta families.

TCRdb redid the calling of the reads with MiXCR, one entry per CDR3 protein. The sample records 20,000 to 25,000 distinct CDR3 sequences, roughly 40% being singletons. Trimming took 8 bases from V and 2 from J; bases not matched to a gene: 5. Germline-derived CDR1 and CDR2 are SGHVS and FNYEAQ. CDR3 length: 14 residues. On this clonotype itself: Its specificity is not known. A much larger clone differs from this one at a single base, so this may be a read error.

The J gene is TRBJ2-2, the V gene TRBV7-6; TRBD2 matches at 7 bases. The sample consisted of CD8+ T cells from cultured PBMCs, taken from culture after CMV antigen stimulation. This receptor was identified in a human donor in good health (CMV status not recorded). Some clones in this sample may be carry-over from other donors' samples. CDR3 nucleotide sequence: TGTGCCAGCCGCCGCGGGGGAAACACCGGGGAGCTGTTTTTT. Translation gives CASRRGGNTGELFF.